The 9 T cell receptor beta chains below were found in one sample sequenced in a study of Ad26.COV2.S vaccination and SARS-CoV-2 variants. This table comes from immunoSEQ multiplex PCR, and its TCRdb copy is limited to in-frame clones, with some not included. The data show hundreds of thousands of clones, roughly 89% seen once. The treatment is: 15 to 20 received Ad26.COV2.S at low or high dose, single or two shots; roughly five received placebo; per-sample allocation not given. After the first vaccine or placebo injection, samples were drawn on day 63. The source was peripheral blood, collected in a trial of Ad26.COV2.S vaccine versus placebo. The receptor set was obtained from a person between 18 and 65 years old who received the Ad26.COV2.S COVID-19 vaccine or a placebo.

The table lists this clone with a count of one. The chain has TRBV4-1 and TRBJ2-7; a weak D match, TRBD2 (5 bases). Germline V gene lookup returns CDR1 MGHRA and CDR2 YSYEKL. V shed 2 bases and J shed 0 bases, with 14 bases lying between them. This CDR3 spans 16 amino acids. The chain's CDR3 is CASSQFGGLSSYEQYF. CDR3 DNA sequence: TGCGCCAGCAGCCAATTTGGAGGACTGAGCTCCTACGAGCAGTACTTC.

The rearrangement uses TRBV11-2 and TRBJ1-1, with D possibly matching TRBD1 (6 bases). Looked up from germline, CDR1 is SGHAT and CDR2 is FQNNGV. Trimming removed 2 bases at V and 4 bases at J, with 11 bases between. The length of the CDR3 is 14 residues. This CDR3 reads CASSLTGRGTEAFF. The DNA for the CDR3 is TGTGCCAGCAGCTTAACAGGGAGGGGCACTGAAGCTTTCTTT.

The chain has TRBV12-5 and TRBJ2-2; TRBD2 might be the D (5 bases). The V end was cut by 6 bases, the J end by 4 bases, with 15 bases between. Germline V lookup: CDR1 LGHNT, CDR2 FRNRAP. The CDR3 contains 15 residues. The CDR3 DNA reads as TGTGCTAGTGGCGAAGGACGGGATAGCACCGGGGAGCTGTTTTTT. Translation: CASGEGRDSTGELFF. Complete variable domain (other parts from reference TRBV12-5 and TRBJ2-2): DARVTQTPRHKVTEMGQEVTMRCQPILGHNTVFWYRQTMMQGLELLAYFRNRAPLDDSGMPKDRFSAEMPDATLATLKIQPSEPRDSAVYFCASGEGRDSTGELFFGEGSRLTVL.

The CDR3 coding sequence is TGTGCCAGCAGCTTAGACAGCCACGAGCAGTACTTC. Its protein product is CASSLDSHEQYF. This rearrangement joins TRBV7-9 to TRBJ2-7; D remains unclear. CDR3 length equals 12 residues. V gave up 1 base and J gave up 5 bases, with 6 bases separating them. Germline V gives CDR1 SEHNR, CDR2 FQNEAQ (reference sequence).

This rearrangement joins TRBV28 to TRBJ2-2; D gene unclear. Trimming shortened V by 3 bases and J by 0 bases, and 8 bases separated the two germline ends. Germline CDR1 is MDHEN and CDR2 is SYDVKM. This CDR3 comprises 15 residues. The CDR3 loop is CASSLVRANTGELFF. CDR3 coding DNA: TGTGCCAGCAGTTTGGTTAGGGCGAACACCGGGGAGCTGTTTTTT.

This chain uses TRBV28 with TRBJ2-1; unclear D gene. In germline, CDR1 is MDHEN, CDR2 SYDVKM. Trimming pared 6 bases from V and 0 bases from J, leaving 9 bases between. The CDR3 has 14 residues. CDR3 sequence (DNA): TGTGCCAGCAGATTGACTGGCTCCTACAATGAGCAGTTCTTC. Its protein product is CASRLTGSYNEQFF.

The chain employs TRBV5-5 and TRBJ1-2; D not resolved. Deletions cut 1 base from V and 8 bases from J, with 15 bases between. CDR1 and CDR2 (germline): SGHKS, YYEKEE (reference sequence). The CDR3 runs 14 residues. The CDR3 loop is CASSLLSGDGGYTF. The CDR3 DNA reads TGTGCCAGCAGCTTGCTCAGCGGGGATGGGGGCTACACCTTC.

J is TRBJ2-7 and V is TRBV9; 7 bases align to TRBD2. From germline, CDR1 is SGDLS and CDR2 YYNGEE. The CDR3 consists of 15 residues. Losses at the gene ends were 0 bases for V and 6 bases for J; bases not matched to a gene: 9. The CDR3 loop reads CASSVDGGSFSEQYF. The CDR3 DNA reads TGTGCCAGCAGCGTAGATGGCGGGAGTTTCTCCGAGCAGTACTTC. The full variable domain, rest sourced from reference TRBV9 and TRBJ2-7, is DSGVTQTPKHLITATGQRVTLRCSPRSGDLSVYWYQQSLDQGLQFLIQYYNGEERAKGNILERFSAQQFPDLHSELNLSSLELGDSALYFCASSVDGGSFSEQYFGPGTRLTVT.

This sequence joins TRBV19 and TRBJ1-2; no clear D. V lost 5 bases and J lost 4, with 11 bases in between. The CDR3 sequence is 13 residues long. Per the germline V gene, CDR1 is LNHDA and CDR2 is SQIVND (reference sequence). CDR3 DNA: TGTGCCAGTAGTTTCGCGGTGTCCTATGGCTACACCTTC. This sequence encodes CASSFAVSYGYTF.